This T cell receptor (beta chain) was captured in a study of blood T cell repertoires in COVID-19. Study-wide context: Samples of COVID-19 (acute and convalescent) were obtained from the United States, Italy and Spain. T cells, B-cell-depleted T cells, or PBMCs supplied cDNA or gDNA.

Using immunoSEQ multiplex PCR, the repertoire was profiled, and TCRdb retains in-frame clones only, with some absent. The top ten clones hold about 4% of a sample with 200,000 to 250,000 clones, approximately 85% of them seen once. This CDR3 is 15 amino acids long. J gave up 4 bases and V 7 bases, and 10 bases lay outside the gene matches. Germline V lookup: CDR1 SNHLY, CDR2 FYNNEI. The V call is TRBV2, the J call TRBJ2-5, with TRBD1 matching 9 bases. Specimen: peripheral blood. This receptor was identified in a man between 45 and 60 years old with acute or convalescent COVID-19. CDR3 region: CASIGQGWTGETQYF. CDR3 bases: TGTGCCAGCATAGGACAGGGGTGGACTGGAGAGACCCAGTACTTC.